This entry describes one TCR beta chain. What it recognizes is unknown. Sequencing was performed with immunoSEQ multiplex PCR; in TCRdb, only in-frame clones are kept and a portion is missing. The table has about 100,000 clones, 75% to 95% seen once. The V and J ends lost 0 bases and 3 bases respectively, with 12 bases between them. The germline CDR1 and CDR2 sequences are LGHNA and YNFKEQ. The CDR3 loop spans 15 amino acids. The sample belongs to a study of siplizumab effects on memory and regulatory T cells. Study-level results: Treg origin accounted for an average of 68.8% of mappable alloreactive CD4+ clones with siplizumab and roughly 26% in controls.

This TCR derives from a human donor in good health. V and J are TRBV4-2 and TRBJ2-7; D remains unclear. Input material: CD4+ T cells sorted from blood. CDR3 loop: CASSQDRASLYEQYF. CDR3 sequence (DNA): TGTGCCAGCAGCCAAGATCGGGCCTCCCTCTACGAGCAGTACTTC.